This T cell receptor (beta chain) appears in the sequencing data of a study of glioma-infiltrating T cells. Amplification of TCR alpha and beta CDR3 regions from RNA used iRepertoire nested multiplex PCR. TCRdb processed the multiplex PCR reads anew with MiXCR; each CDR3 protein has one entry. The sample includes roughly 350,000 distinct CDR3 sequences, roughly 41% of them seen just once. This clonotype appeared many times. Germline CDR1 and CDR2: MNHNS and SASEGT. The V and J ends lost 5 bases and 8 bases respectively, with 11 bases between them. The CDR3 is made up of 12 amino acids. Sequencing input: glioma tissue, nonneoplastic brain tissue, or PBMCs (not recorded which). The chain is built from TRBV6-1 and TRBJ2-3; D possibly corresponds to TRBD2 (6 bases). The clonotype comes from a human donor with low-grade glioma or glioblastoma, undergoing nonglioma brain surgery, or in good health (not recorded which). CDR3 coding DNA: TGTGCCAGCAGTTTGGGAGGAATTACGCAGTATTTT. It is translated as CASSLGGITQYF.